These T cell receptor beta chains were read from a single sample in a study of Graves' ophthalmopathy and Graves' hyperthyroidism. Each CDR3 protein gets one entry after TCRdb re-called the multiplex PCR reads with MiXCR. The table has about 400,000 distinct CDR3 sequences, more than 20% seen once. Sample: peripheral blood. All receptors come from a woman under 30 with stable Graves' hyperthyroidism. Each CDR3 is given with its conserved first and last residue. The D gene is left open where the match is weak. Part of the rows lack a size; the others show once, few, many or a class for expanded clones.

V gene	J gene	D gene	clone size	CDR3 protein	CDR3 DNA
TRBV9	TRBJ2-7	TRBD1	.	CASSVGVQGPLEQYF	TGTGCCAGCAGCGTAGGTGTACAGGGGCCCCTCGAGCAGTACTTC
TRBV19	TRBJ2-2	.	.	CATRHYEDTGELFF	TGTGCCACCCGACATTACGAAGACACCGGGGAGCTGTTTTTT
TRBV9	TRBJ1-1	.	many	CASSVGWGNTEAFF	TGTGCCAGCAGCGTAGGGTGGGGGAACACTGAAGCTTTCTTT
TRBV4-2	TRBJ2-5	TRBD2	.	CASSLGGSGRSQETQYF	TGTGCCAGCAGCCTCGGGGGTAGCGGGAGAAGCCAGGAGACCCAGTACTTC
TRBV2	TRBJ1-1	.	many	CATLPYMNTEAFF	TGTGCCACCTTACCATATATGAACACTGAAGCTTTCTTT
TRBV20-1	TRBJ2-5	.	.	CSARAPAGSVGVETQYF	TGCAGTGCTAGAGCCCCCGCGGGGAGTGTTGGAGTAGAGACCCAGTACTTC
TRBV25-1	TRBJ2-2	TRBD1	few	CASSDRGLGELFF	TGTGCCAGCAGTGACAGGGGGCTCGGGGAGCTGTTTTTT
TRBV29-1	TRBJ2-2	TRBD2	.	CSIQGLAYTNTGELLF	TGCAGCATCCAGGGACTAGCGTATACGAACACCGGGGAGCTGCTTTTT
TRBV7-8	TRBJ1-1	.	few	CASSLYLEGDKALEAFF	TGTGCCAGCAGCTTATACCTAGAGGGGGACAAGGCGCTTGAAGCTTTCTTT
TRBV27	TRBJ2-7	.	many	CASSPRTETYEQYF	TGTGCCAGCAGTCCTCGGACGGAAACCTACGAGCAGTACTTC
TRBV4-1	TRBJ2-2	TRBD2	few	CASSQGIIAGNGELLF	TGCGCCAGCAGCCAAGGGATCATAGCGGGAAACGGGGAGCTGTTGTTT
TRBV12-3/TRBV12-4	TRBJ1-2	.	.	CASSLGGRPYGYTF	TGTGCCAGCAGTTTAGGCGGCAGACCTTATGGCTACACCTTC
TRBV6-2/TRBV6-3	TRBJ2-7	.	.	CASSYGYRCSYEQYF	TGTGCCAGCAGTTACGGATACAGGTGTAGCTACGAGCAGTACTTC
TRBV27	TRBJ2-2	.	many	CASARGRNTGELFF	TGTGCCAGCGCGCGGGGGCGAAACACCGGGGAGCTGTTTTTT
TRBV20-1	TRBJ2-6	TRBD2	many	CSARDGASGGSGANVLTF	TGCAGTGCTAGAGATGGCGCTAGCGGGGGCTCTGGGGCCAACGTCCTGACTTTC
TRBV5-1	TRBJ1-2	.	many	CASSPRGGAYGYTF	TGCGCCAGCAGCCCCAGAGGAGGGGCCTATGGCTACACCTTC
TRBV6-1	TRBJ2-7	TRBD1	many	CASRRTGIYEQYF	TGTGCCAGCAGACGGACAGGGATCTACGAGCAGTACTTC
TRBV12-3/TRBV12-4	TRBJ1-3	.	.	CASSSRRGNGPGNTIYF	TGTGCCAGCAGTTCCCGAAGAGGGAATGGTCCTGGAAACACCATATATTTT
TRBV20-1	TRBJ2-7	.	many	CSAPQGAGISYEQYF	TGCAGTGCTCCCCAGGGCGCGGGAATCTCCTACGAGCAGTACTTC
TRBV12-3/TRBV12-4	TRBJ1-1	TRBD1	many	CASRETGTEAFF	TGTGCCAGCAGGGAGACAGGGACTGAAGCTTTCTTT
TRBV29-1	TRBJ2-2	.	.	CSVVYAFTGELFF	TGCAGCGTTGTTTACGCATTCACCGGGGAGCTGTTTTTT
TRBV5-1	TRBJ1-2	.	many	CASSLVRARSGYTF	TGCGCCAGCAGCTTGGTCCGGGCACGGAGTGGCTACACCTTC
TRBV29-1	TRBJ2-7	TRBD1	many	CSVARGQGGEQYF	TGCAGCGTTGCGCGGGGACAGGGAGGCGAGCAGTACTTC
TRBV28	TRBJ1-6	TRBD1	many	CASSYAGGGSYNSPLHF	TGTGCCAGCAGTTACGCAGGGGGGGGCTCCTATAATTCACCCCTCCACTTT
TRBV28	TRBJ2-7	.	many	CASSWGKNWVF	TGTGCCAGCAGTTGGGGGAAGAATTGGGTCTTC
TRBV7-2	TRBJ1-2	TRBD1	many	CASSSVPGGYGYTF	TGTGCCAGCAGCTCTGTTCCAGGGGGCTATGGCTACACCTTC
TRBV10-2	TRBJ2-7	TRBD2	.	CASRATSEYYKQYF	TGCGCCAGCAGGGCGACTAGCGAATACTACAAGCAGTACTTC
TRBV5-4	TRBJ2-4	.	once	CASSSQEFKNIQYF	TGTGCCAGCAGCTCTCAGGAGTTCAAAAACATTCAGTACTTC
TRBV6-1	TRBJ2-2	TRBD2	.	CASRSSGGTGELFF	TGTGCCAGCAGGTCTAGCGGGGGTACCGGGGAGCTGTTTTTT
TRBV24-1	TRBJ2-7	.	.	CATSDSSPGTGSYEQYF	TGTGCCACCAGTGACTCCTCCCCCGGGACGGGATCCTACGAGCAGTACTTC
TRBV20-1	TRBJ1-5	TRBD1	many	CSARAGTGVYSNQPQHF	TGCAGTGCTAGGGCCGGGACAGGGGTTTATAGCAATCAGCCCCAGCATTTT
TRBV3-1	TRBJ1-1	.	few	CASSQDEDEAFF	TGTGCCAGCAGCCAGGATGAGGATGAAGCTTTCTTT
TRBV9	TRBJ2-7	.	many	CASSPGLGTSEQYF	TGTGCCAGCAGCCCCGGACTCGGGACTTCCGAGCAGTACTTC
TRBV6-5	TRBJ1-3	.	many	CASSLNTLSGNTIYF	TGTGCCAGCAGTTTAAACACCCTCTCTGGAAACACCATATATTTT
TRBV27	TRBJ1-1	.	many	CASSPLLDTEAFF	TGTGCCAGCAGCCCCCTATTGGACACTGAAGCTTTCTTT
TRBV12-3/TRBV12-4	TRBJ1-5	.	many	CASSLGASNQPQHF	TGTGCCAGCAGTTTAGGGGCGAGCAATCAGCCCCAGCATTTT
TRBV29-1	TRBJ1-1	.	few	CSVEREDTEAFF	TGCAGCGTTGAGAGAGAGGACACTGAAGCTTTCTTT
TRBV7-9	TRBJ1-5	.	many	CASSPGWGSNQPQHF	TGTGCCAGCAGCCCAGGGTGGGGTAGCAATCAGCCCCAGCATTTT
TRBV7-8	TRBJ2-7	.	.	CASSLAFGIQTLQYF	TGTGCCAGCAGCTTAGCGTTTGGAATCCAGACTTTACAGTACTTC
TRBV2	TRBJ2-7	TRBD1	.	CASNDRVDSYEQYF	TGTGCCAGCAATGACAGGGTCGACTCCTACGAGCAGTACTTC
TRBV12-3/TRBV12-4	TRBJ1-5	.	many	CASSHGQPQPQHF	TGTGCCAGCAGTCATGGACAGCCTCAGCCCCAGCATTTT
TRBV28	TRBJ2-7	TRBD1	once	CASRLTGGTYEQYF	TGTGCCAGCAGGCTAACAGGGGGCACCTACGAGCAGTACTTC
TRBV12-3/TRBV12-4	TRBJ1-5	.	.	CASSWGAGNQPQHF	TGTGCCAGCAGTTGGGGGGCAGGAAATCAGCCCCAGCATTTT
TRBV12-3/TRBV12-4	TRBJ1-1	.	few	CASRPDLRIQMNTEAFF	TGTGCCAGCAGACCGGACCTACGGATACAGATGAACACTGAAGCTTTCTTT
TRBV19	TRBJ2-4	TRBD1	many	CASKLSGGKNIQYF	TGTGCCAGTAAGTTGTCAGGGGGCAAAAACATTCAGTACTTC
TRBV4-1	TRBJ2-7	TRBD1	few	CASSQPLGGTGFYEQYF	TGCGCCAGCAGCCAACCCTTGGGTGGGACAGGGTTCTACGAGCAGTACTTC
TRBV12-3/TRBV12-4	TRBJ1-2	TRBD1	many	CASSAGTGYGGYTF	TGTGCCAGCAGTGCCGGGACAGGGTACGGTGGCTACACCTTC
TRBV7-6	TRBJ2-7	.	.	CASSAAIGGYEQYF	TGTGCCAGCAGCGCCGCTATTGGGGGCTACGAGCAGTACTTC
TRBV11-1	TRBJ1-1	TRBD1	few	CASSPGQSISWNTEAFF	TGTGCCAGCAGCCCGGGACAGTCCATCTCCTGGAACACTGAAGCTTTCTTT
TRBV4-2	TRBJ1-2	.	.	CASSQDAPSYGYTF	TGTGCCAGCAGCCAAGACGCGCCGAGCTATGGCTACACCTTC
TRBV30	TRBJ2-7	.	many	CAWSKSRSYEQYF	TGTGCCTGGAGTAAATCGAGGTCCTACGAGCAGTACTTC